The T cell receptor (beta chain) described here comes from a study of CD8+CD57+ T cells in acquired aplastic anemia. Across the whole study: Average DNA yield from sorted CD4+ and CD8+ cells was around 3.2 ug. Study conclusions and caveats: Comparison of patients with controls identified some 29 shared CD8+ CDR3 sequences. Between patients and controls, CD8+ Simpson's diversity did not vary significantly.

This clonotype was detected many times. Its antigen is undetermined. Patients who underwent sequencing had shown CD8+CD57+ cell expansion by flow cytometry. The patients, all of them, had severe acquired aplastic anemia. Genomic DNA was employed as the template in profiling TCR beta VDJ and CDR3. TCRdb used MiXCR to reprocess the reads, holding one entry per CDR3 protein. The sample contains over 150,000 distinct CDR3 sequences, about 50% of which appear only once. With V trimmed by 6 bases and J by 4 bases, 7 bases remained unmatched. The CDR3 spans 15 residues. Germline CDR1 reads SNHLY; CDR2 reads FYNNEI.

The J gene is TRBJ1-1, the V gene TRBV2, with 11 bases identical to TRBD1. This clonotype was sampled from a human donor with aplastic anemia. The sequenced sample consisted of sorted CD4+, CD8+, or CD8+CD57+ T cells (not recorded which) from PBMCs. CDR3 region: CASRPGTGGGTEAFF. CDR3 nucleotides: TGTGCCAGCAGGCCCGGGACAGGGGGGGGCACTGAAGCTTTCTTT.